Sequencing of this TCR beta chain was carried out in a study of shared T cell receptors in the human thymus. Some clones are missing from TCRdb's copy, which holds only in-frame ones; the method was immunoSEQ multiplex PCR. The data contain about 610,000 clones, 70% to 90% of them seen just once; the ten biggest clones take up around 0.0099%. These data also featured in a second study, about human thymus T cells. From that study: The donors were infants in Finland with congenital heart defects, otherwise immunologically healthy. Thymus specimens were resections from corrective heart surgery. Within thymic and blood repertoires, V and J gene usage appeared to be biased. Related research described thymic repertoires that were highly overlapping among unrelated individuals.

Sequenced material: thymocytes. The clonotype originates from a boy under two years old with a congenital heart defect.

CDR3 sequence (DNA): TGCGCCAGCCTACGACTAGCGGGAGCCACAGATACGCAGTATTTT. This codes for CASLRLAGATDTQYF. The chain uses TRBV5-1 and TRBJ2-3, with TRBD2 matching over 12 bases. The CDR3 has 15 residues. Germline loops: CDR1 SGHRS, CDR2 YFSETQ. With V trimmed by 7 bases and J by 2 bases, 5 bases remained unmatched. The whole variable domain, remainder taken from reference TRBV5-1 and TRBJ2-3, is KAGVTQTPRYLIKTRGQQVTLSCSPISGHRSVSWYQQTPGQGLQFLFEYFSETQRNKGNFPGRFSGRQFSNSRSEMNVSTLELGDSALYLCASLRLAGATDTQYFGPGTRLTVL.